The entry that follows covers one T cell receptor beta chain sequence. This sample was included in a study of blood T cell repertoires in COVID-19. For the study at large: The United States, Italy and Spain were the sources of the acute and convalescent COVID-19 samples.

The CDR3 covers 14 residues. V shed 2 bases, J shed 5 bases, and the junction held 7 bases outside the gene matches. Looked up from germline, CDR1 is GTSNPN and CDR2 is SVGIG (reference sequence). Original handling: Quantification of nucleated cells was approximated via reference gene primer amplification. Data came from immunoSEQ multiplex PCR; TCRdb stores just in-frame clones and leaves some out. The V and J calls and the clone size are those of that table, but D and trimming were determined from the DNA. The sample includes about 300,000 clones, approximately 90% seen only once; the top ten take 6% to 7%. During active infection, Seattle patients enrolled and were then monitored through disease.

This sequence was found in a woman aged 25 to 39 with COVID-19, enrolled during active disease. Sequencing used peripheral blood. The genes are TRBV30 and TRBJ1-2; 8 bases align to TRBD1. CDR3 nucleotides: TGTGCCTGGAGTCGAGGACAGGGCCCTTATGGCTACACCTTC. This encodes CAWSRGQGPYGYTF.